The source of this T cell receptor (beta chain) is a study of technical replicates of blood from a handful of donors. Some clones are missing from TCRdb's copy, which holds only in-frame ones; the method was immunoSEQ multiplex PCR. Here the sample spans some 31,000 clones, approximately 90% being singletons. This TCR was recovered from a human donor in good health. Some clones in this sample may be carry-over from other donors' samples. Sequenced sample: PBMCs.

CDR3 sequence (DNA): TGTGCCAGCAGCTTGGTTGGGGGCGCGGAGCCCCAGCATTTT. Translation gives CASSLVGGAEPQHF. The gene calls are TRBV5-6 and TRBJ1-5; possibly TRBD1 for D (6 bases). The germline V gene has CDR1 SGHDT and CDR2 YYEEEE. This CDR3 is built from 14 residues. The V end lost 0 bases, the J end lost 8 bases, and 12 bases lay between the germline ends.